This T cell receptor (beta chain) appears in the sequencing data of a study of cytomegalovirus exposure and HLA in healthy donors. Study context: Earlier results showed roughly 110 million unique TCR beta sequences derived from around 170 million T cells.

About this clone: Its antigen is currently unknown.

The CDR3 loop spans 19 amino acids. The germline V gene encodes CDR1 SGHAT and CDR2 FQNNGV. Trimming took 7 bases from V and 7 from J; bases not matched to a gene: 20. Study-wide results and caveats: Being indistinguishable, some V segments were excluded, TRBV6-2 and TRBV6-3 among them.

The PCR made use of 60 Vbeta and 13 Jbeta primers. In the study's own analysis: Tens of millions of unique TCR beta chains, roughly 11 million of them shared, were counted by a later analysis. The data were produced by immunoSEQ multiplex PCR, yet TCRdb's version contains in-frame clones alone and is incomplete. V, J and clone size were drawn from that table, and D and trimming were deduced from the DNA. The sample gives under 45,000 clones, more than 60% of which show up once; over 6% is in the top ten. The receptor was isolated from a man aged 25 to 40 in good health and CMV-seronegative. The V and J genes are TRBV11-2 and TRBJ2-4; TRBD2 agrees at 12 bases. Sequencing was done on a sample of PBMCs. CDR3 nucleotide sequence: TGTGCCAGCACCTCTGGAATTTCTAGCGGGGGGGCCGTAGGGAACATTCAGTACTTC. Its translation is CASTSGISSGGAVGNIQYF. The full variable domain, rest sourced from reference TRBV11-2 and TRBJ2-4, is EAGVAQSPRYKIIEKRQSVAFWCNPISGHATLYWYQQILGQGPKLLIQFQNNGVVDDSQLPKDRFSAERLKGVDSTLKIQPAKLEDSAVYLCASTSGISSGGAVGNIQYFGAGTRLSVL.